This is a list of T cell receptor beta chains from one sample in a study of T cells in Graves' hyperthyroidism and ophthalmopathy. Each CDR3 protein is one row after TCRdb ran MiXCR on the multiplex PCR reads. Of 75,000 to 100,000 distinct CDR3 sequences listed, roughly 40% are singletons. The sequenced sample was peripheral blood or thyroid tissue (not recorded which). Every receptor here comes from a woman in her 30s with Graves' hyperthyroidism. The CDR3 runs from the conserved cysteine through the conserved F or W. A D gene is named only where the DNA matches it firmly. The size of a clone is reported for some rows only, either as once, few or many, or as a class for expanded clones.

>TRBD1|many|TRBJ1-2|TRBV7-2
CVGTGEDYGYTF
TGTGTCGGGACAGGGGAGGACTATGGCTACACCTTC
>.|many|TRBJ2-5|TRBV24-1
CATSERFQETQYF
TGTGCCACCAGTGAGAGGTTCCAAGAGACCCAGTACTTC
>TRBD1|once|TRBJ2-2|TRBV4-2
CASRRDRVHTGELFF
TGTGCCAGCAGGAGGGACAGGGTTCACACCGGGGAGCTGTTTTTT
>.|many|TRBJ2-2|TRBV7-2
CASSLDWTGELFF
TGTGCCAGCAGCTTAGATTGGACCGGGGAGCTGTTTTTT
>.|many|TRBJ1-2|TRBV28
CASSFDRSNYGYTF
TGTGCCAGCAGTTTTGACAGGTCTAACTATGGCTACACCTTC
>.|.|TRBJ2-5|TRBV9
CASSLDGLQETQYF
TGTGCCAGCAGTTTGGACGGCCTCCAAGAGACCCAGTACTTC
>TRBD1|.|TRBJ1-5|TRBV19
CASSPSQGAYQPQHF
TGTGCCAGCAGTCCAAGTCAGGGGGCGTATCAGCCCCAGCATTTT
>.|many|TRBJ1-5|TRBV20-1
CSARLYRPGTDQPQHF
TGCAGTGCTAGACTTTACCGTCCCGGGACCGATCAGCCCCAGCATTTT
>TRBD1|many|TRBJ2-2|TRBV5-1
CASSSTPGQEAGELFF
TGCGCCAGCAGCTCAACCCCGGGACAGGAGGCCGGGGAGCTGTTTTTT
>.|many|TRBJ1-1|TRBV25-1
CASSEWGEAFF
TGTGCCAGCAGTGAATGGGGGGAAGCTTTCTTT
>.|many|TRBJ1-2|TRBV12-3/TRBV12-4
CASSLGGTYGYTF
TGTGCCAGCAGTTTAGGAGGGACCTATGGCTACACCTTC
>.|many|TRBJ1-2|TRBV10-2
CASSAGAGYTF
TGCGCCAGCAGTGCGGGGGCTGGCTACACCTTC
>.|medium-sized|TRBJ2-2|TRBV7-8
CASSARSVDTGELFF
TGTGCCAGCAGCGCCCGTTCGGTGGACACCGGGGAGCTGTTTTTT
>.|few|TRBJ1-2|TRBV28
CASTPSVGRIATNYGYTF
TGTGCCAGCACCCCGAGCGTTGGGCGGATAGCTACTAACTATGGCTACACCTTC
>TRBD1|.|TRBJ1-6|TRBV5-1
CASRTGPDRANSPLHF
TGCGCCAGCAGAACCGGCCCGGACAGGGCTAATTCACCCCTCCACTTT
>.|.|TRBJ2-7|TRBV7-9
CASSISATTGGQYF
TGTGCCAGCAGTATATCAGCCACGACTGGCGGGCAGTACTTC
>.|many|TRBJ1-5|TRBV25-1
CASKYKPQHF
TGTGCCAGCAAGTATAAGCCCCAGCATTTT
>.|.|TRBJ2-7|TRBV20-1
CSAWSREQYF
TGCAGTGCCTGGAGCCGCGAGCAGTACTTC
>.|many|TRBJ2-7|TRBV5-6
CASSPPDREQYF
TGTGCCAGCAGCCCCCCGGACCGCGAGCAGTACTTC
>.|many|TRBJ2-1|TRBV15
CATSNPSGGEQFF
TGTGCCACCAGCAACCCTTCAGGTGGTGAGCAGTTCTTC
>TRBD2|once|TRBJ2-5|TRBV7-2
CASSRPGLAGVGETQYF
TGTGCCAGCAGCAGACCGGGACTAGCGGGAGTGGGAGAGACCCAGTACTTC
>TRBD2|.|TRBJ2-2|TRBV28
CASSPSGKGTGELFF
TGTGCCAGCAGTCCTAGCGGGAAGGGGACCGGGGAGCTGTTTTTT
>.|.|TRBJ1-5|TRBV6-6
CASSYSQQPQHF
TGTGCCAGCAGTTACTCCCAGCAGCCCCAGCATTTT
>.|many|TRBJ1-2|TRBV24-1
CATSDSLSNYGYTF
TGTGCCACCAGTGATAGCCTTAGTAACTATGGCTACACCTTC
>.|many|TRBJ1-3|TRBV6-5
CASSYSRDGPSGNTIYF
TGTGCCAGCAGTTACTCACGAGACGGACCCTCTGGAAACACCATATATTTT
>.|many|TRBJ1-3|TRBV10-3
CAISESWILITMRGNTIYF
TGTGCCATCAGTGAGTCCTGGATCCTCATAACCATGCGTGGAAACACCATATATTTT
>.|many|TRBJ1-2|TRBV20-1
CSARERNYGYTF
TGCAGTGCTCGTGAACGGAACTATGGCTACACCTTC
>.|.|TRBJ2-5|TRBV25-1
CASSAFGSGPQEIQYF
TGTGCCAGCAGTGCTTTCGGTAGCGGCCCCCAAGAGATCCAGTACTTC
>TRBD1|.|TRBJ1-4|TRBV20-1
CSADRGSEKLFF
TGCAGTGCGGACAGGGGGAGTGAAAAACTGTTTTTT
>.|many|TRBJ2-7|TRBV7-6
CASSLDLTYEQYF
TGTGCCAGCAGCTTGGACCTTACGTACGAGCAGTACTTC
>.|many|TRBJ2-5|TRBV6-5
CASSISWETQYF
TGTGCCAGCAGTATTAGCTGGGAGACCCAGTACTTC
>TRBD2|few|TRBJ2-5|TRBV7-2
CASSLGLEGLETQYF
TGTGCCAGCAGTTTGGGACTAGAGGGGCTGGAGACCCAGTACTTC
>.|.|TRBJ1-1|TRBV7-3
CASSPKGGTQNTEAFF
TGTGCCAGCAGCCCCAAAGGTGGGACACAGAACACTGAAGCTTTCTTT
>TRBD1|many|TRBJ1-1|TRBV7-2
CASSQIGTANEAFF
TGTGCCAGCAGCCAGATTGGGACAGCCAATGAAGCTTTCTTT
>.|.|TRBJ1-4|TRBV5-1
CASSYYGGIGEKLFF
TGCGCCAGCAGCTACTATGGGGGGATCGGTGAAAAACTGTTTTTT
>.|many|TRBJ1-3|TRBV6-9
CASSYQQSGNTIYF
TGTGCCAGCAGTTATCAACAATCTGGAAACACCATATATTTT
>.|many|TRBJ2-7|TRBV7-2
CASSRQGGPVYEQYF
TGTGCCAGCAGCCGACAAGGAGGGCCGGTCTACGAGCAGTACTTC
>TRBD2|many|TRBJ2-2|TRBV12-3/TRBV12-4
CASGVGLKTGELFF
TGTGCCAGCGGGGTGGGACTAAAAACCGGGGAGCTGTTTTTT
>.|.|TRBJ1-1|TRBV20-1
CSAGGIGEAFF
TGCAGTGCCGGAGGGATCGGTGAAGCTTTCTTT
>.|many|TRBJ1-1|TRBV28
CASSRVLEAFF
TGTGCCAGCAGCAGGGTTCTGGAAGCTTTCTTT
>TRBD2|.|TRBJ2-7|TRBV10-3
CAISGTPGTSGSGYEQYF
TGTGCCATCAGTGGGACTCCCGGGACTAGCGGGAGTGGGTACGAGCAGTACTTC
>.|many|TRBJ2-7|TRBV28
CASSLSVLAVSYEQYF
TGTGCCAGCAGTTTATCGGTTCTGGCAGTCTCCTACGAGCAGTACTTC
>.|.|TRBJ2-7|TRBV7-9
CASSPAVGGERYF
TGTGCCAGCAGCCCCGCCGTCGGGGGCGAGCGGTACTTC
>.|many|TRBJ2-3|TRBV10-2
CASGLQGDTQYF
TGCGCCAGCGGATTACAGGGAGATACGCAGTATTTT
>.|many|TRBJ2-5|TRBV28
CASSLNSWTETQYF
TGTGCCAGCAGTTTGAACAGCTGGACGGAGACCCAGTACTTC
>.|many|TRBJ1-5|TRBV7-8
CASSLVYTSYSNQPQHF
TGTGCCAGCAGCTTAGTCTACACCTCATATAGCAATCAGCCCCAGCATTTT
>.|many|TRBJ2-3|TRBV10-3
CAITSQTNTNTQYF
TGTGCCATCACTTCTCAAACGAATACAAATACGCAGTATTTT
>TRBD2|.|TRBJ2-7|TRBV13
CASSPVGLAGADYEQYF
TGTGCCAGCAGCCCGGTGGGACTAGCGGGAGCGGACTACGAGCAGTACTTC
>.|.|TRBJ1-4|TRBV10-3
CAISPGGYEKLFF
TGTGCCATCAGTCCCGGGGGGTATGAAAAACTGTTTTTT